This T cell receptor (beta chain) was found in a study of blood T cell repertoires in COVID-19. Study in general: From T cells, B-cell-depleted T cells, or PBMCs came the material, which was cDNA or gDNA.

While infection was still active, Seattle patients were enrolled and then followed longitudinally. A few counts support this clone. Authors' methods: Estimation of nucleated cell counts was performed using reference gene primer amplification. Clones were sequenced by immunoSEQ multiplex PCR, and TCRdb holds only the in-frame ones, with some missing. V and J calls and clone size are as listed in that table; D and trimming were resolved from the DNA. The sample has nearly 95,000 clones; roughly 70% are singletons. Germline V gives CDR1 MDHEN, CDR2 SYDVKM. Unmatched junction bases numbered 6, after V lost 2 bases and J lost 6 bases. The CDR3 length is 15 residues.

The V call is TRBV28, the J call TRBJ2-7, with 11 bases aligning to TRBD2. This TCR was recovered from a man aged 65-85 years with COVID-19, enrolled during active disease. Sequenced input: peripheral blood. For the CDR3, the DNA is TGTGCCAGCAGTTTAGGTGTCGGGACTAGCGGCGAGCAGTACTTC. Translated, it gives CASSLGVGTSGEQYF. Based on the CDR3 plus reference TRBV28 and TRBJ2-7, the full variable domain is DVKVTQSSRYLVKRTGEKVFLECVQDMDHENMFWYRQDPGLGLRLIYFSYDVKMKEKGDIPEGYSVSREKKERFSLILESASTNQTSMYLCASSLGVGTSGEQYFGPGTRLTVT.